A single TCR beta chain is shown here with its context. V shed 8 bases and J 8 bases; nucleotides not matched to a gene: 13. Germline V gene sequence: CDR1 MNHEY, CDR2 SMNVEV (reference sequence). The CDR3 is 16 amino acids. These data originate in a study of T cell changes during pregnancy in multiple sclerosis. The data were produced by immunoSEQ multiplex PCR, yet TCRdb's version contains in-frame clones alone and is incomplete. The repertoire holds tens of thousands of clones, with roughly 92% as singletons. This clonotype was obtained from a female donor in good health, enrolled as a control in a pregnancy study. Source: peripheral blood, taken in the third trimester of pregnancy. The V and J genes are TRBV27 and TRBJ2-1, with 12 bases lining up with TRBD2. The CDR3 nucleotides are TGTGCCAGCTGGAATATACTAGCGGGGGGCCCGGATGAGCAGTTCTTC. Its translation: CASWNILAGGPDEQFF.